This T cell receptor (beta chain) derives from a study of blood T cell repertoires in COVID-19. For the study at large: The United States, Italy and Spain were the sources of the acute and convalescent COVID-19 samples. Sources were T cells, B-cell-depleted T cells, or PBMCs; the material itself was cDNA or gDNA.

This clone was seen a single time. Germline V lookup: CDR1 SGHAT, CDR2 FQNNGV. The CDR3 extends over 14 amino acids. Trimming pared 1 base from V and 6 bases from J, leaving 13 bases between. Per the original methods: From reference gene primer amplification, estimates of nucleated cell counts were derived. Sequencing used immunoSEQ multiplex PCR; TCRdb keeps in-frame clones, though not all of them. V and J calls and clone size are given by that table; D and trimming were obtained from the DNA. The data hold fewer than 120,000 clones, with approximately 90% observed a single time. The V gene is TRBV11-2, the J gene TRBJ2-7; the D gene is possibly TRBD2 (6 bases). This receptor was identified in a woman aged 45-59 years with acute or convalescent COVID-19. Material: peripheral blood. The chain's CDR3 is CASSLVGLSGEQYF. For the CDR3, the DNA is TGTGCCAGCAGCTTAGTAGGACTATCAGGCGAGCAGTACTTC.